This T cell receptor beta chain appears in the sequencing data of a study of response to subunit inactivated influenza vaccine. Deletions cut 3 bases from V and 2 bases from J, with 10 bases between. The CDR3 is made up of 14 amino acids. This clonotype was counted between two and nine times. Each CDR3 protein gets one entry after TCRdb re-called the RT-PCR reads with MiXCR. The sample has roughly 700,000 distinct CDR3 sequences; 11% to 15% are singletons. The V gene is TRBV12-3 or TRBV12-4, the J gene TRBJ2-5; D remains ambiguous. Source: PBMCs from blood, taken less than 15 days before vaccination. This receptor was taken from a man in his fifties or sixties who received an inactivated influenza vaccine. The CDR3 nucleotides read TGTGCCAGCAGTTTCTTAAAAGGGCAAGAGACCCAGTACTTC. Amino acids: CASSFLKGQETQYF.